This is a list of T cell receptor beta chains from one sample in a study of cytomegalovirus exposure and HLA in healthy donors. Profiling relied on immunoSEQ multiplex PCR, and the TCRdb table lists in-frame clones only, not all of them. In all, the sample yields 50,000 to 70,000 clones. Sequencing was done on a sample of PBMCs. The source of these receptors is a woman aged 18-35 years in good health and CMV-seronegative. Each CDR3 is given with its conserved first and last residue. A D gene is named only where the DNA matches it firmly.

J gene | V gene | D gene | CDR3 length | CDR3 DNA | CDR3 protein
TRBJ2-1 | TRBV9 | TRBD2 | 18 | TGTGCCAGCAGCGTATTGGGAACTAGCGGGGGGGCCTACAATGAGCAGTTCTTC | CASSVLGTSGGAYNEQFF
TRBJ2-5 | TRBV6-4 | TRBD2 | 15 | TGTGCCAGCAGTGAGACTAGCGGGGGGCAAGAGACCCAGTACTTC | CASSETSGGQETQYF
TRBJ1-4 | TRBV11-2 | - | 13 | TGTGCCAGCAGCTTAGACGTTGATGAAAAACTGTTTTTT | CASSLDVDEKLFF
TRBJ2-2 | TRBV7-9 | TRBD1 | 15 | TGTGCCAGCAGCATGGGACAGCTAAACACCGGGGAGCTGTTTTTT | CASSMGQLNTGELFF
TRBJ2-7 | TRBV7-2 | TRBD1 | 15 | TGTGCCAGCAGCCATCTCGACAGGGACACCTACGAGCAGTACTTC | CASSHLDRDTYEQYF
TRBJ2-1 | TRBV25-1 | - | 13 | TGTGCCAGCAGTAGGGGCTCCTACAATGAGCAGTTCTTC | CASSRGSYNEQFF
TRBJ2-1 | TRBV5-1 | - | 14 | TGCGCCAGCAGCTTGAGCAGGGCTGGCAATGAGCAGTTCTTC | CASSLSRAGNEQFF
TRBJ1-5 | TRBV2 | - | 13 | TGTGCCAGCAGTGCCACAGGGACTCAGCCCCAGCATTTT | CASSATGTQPQHF
TRBJ1-2 | TRBV19 | TRBD1 | 15 | TGTGCCAGTAGTCTCGTGACAGGGTCTTTCGATGGCTACACCTTC | CASSLVTGSFDGYTF
TRBJ2-7 | TRBV4-1 | TRBD1 | 16 | TGCGCCAGCGGCCCAACCCGGGACAGGGGGGCCTACGAGCAGTACTTC | CASGPTRDRGAYEQYF
TRBJ2-7 | TRBV6-5 | - | 14 | TGTGCCAGCAGTTATGCAGGGGCATTCGACGAGCAGTACTTC | CASSYAGAFDEQYF
TRBJ2-7 | TRBV5-4 | - | 14 | TGTGCCAGCAGCCCCCAAGTATCAGGCTACGAGCAGTACTTC | CASSPQVSGYEQYF
TRBJ1-2 | TRBV7-9 | TRBD1 | 15 | TGTGCCAGCAGCGCCAGGGACAGGGGGCAGCAAGGCTACACCTTC | CASSARDRGQQGYTF
TRBJ1-2 | TRBV7-9 | - | 12 | TGTGCCAGCAGCTTAGACAGCTATGGCTACACCTTC | CASSLDSYGYTF
TRBJ2-1 | TRBV4-1 | TRBD1 | 15 | TGCGCCAGCAGCCAAGCTGGGACAGCCTACAATGAGCAGTTCTTC | CASSQAGTAYNEQFF
TRBJ2-7 | TRBV18 | TRBD1 | 12 | TGTGCCAGCTCACCAGGGACAGACGAGCAGTACTTC | CASSPGTDEQYF